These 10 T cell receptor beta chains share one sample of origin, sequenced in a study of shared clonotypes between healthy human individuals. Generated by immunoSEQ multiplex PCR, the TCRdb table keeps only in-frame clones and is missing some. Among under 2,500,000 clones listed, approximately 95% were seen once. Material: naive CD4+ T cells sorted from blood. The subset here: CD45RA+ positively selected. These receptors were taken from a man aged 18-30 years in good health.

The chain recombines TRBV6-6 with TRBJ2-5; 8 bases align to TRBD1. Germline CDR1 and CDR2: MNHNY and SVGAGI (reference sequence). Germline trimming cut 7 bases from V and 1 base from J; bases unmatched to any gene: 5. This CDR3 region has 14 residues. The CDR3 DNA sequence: TGTGCCAGCATCTCCGACAGGGGCCAAGAGACCCAGTACTTC. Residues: CASISDRGQETQYF.

As DNA, the CDR3 is TGTGCCAGCACCCGGGGGGTGGAATGGACTGAAGCTTTCTTT. The encoded protein is CASTRGVEWTEAFF. The chain joins TRBV6-5 to TRBJ1-1; weak D call: TRBD1 (5 bases). V was shortened by 7 bases and J by 5 bases, with 17 bases between the two germline ends. CDR3 size: 14 residues. CDR1 MNHEY and CDR2 SVGAGI come from the germline V gene.

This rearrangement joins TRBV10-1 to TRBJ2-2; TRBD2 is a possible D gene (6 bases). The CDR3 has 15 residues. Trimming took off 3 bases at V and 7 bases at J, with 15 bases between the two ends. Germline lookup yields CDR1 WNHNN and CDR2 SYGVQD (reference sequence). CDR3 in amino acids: CASSDPAAGNGELFF. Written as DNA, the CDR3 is TGCGCCAGCAGTGACCCAGCGGCGGGAAACGGGGAGCTGTTTTTT.

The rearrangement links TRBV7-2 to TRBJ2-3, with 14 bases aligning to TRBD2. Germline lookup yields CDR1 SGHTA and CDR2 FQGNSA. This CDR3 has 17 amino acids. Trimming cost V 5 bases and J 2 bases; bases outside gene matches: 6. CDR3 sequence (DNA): TGTGCCAGCAGCCCGGGACTAGCGGGAGTGGTCACAGATACGCAGTATTTT. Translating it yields CASSPGLAGVVTDTQYF.

The CDR3 nucleotides are TGTGCCAGCAGCTTGGCCGGGACAGGGACGGGCTACACCTTC. Translation gives CASSLAGTGTGYTF. The chain recombines TRBV5-6 with TRBJ1-2; 9 bases line up with TRBD1. Unmatched junction bases numbered 5, after V lost 0 bases and J lost 8 bases. From germline, CDR1 is SGHDT and CDR2 YYEEEE. The CDR3 contains 14 residues.

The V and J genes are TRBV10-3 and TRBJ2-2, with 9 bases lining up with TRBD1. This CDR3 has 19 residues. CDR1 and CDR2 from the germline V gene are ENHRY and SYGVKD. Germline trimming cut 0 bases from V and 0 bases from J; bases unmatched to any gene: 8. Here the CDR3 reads CAISESLSGTGSNTGELFF. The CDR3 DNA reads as TGTGCCATCAGTGAGTCCTTGAGCGGGACAGGGTCGAACACCGGGGAGCTGTTTTTT.

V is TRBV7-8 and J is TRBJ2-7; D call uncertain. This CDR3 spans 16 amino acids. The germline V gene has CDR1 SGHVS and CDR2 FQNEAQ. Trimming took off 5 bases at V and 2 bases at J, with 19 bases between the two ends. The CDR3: CASSRAADYGAYEQYF. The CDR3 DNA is TGTGCCAGCAGCCGGGCGGCGGATTATGGGGCCTACGAGCAGTACTTC.

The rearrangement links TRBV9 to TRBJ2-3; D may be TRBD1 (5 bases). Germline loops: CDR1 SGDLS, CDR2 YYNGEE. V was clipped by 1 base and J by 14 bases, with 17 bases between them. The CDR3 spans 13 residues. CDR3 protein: CASSVSQQGSGYF. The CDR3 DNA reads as TGTGCCAGCAGCGTATCCCAGCAGGGTTCCGGGTATTTT. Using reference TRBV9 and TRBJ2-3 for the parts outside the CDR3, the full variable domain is DSGVTQTPKHLITATGQRVTLRCSPRSGDLSVYWYQQSLDQGLQFLIQYYNGEERAKGNILERFSAQQFPDLHSELNLSSLELGDSALYFCASSVSQQGSGYFGPGTRLTVL.

The CDR3 reads CAWNPSLGDTEAFF. CDR3 DNA sequence: TGTGCCTGGAACCCCAGCCTCGGGGACACTGAAGCTTTCTTT. The gene calls are TRBV30 and TRBJ1-1; D gene unclear. The CDR3 loop spans 14 amino acids. V gave up 4 bases and J gave up 3 bases, with 15 bases separating them. Germline values: CDR1 GTSNPN, CDR2 SVGIG (reference sequence). The full variable domain, with the rest looked up from reference TRBV30 and TRBJ1-1, is SQTIHQWPATLVQPVGSPLSLECTVEGTSNPNLYWYRQAAGRGLQLLFYSVGIGQISSEVPQNLSASRPQDRQFILSSKKLLLSDSGFYLCAWNPSLGDTEAFFGQGTRLTVV.

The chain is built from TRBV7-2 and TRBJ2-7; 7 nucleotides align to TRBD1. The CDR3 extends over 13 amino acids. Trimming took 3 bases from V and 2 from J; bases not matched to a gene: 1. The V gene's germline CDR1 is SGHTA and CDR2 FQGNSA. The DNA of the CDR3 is TGTGCCAGCAGCTTTACAGGGGCCTACGAGCAGTACTTC. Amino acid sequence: CASSFTGAYEQYF.